The source of this TCR beta chain is a study of blood T cell repertoires in COVID-19. On the study more broadly: Researchers got acute and convalescent COVID-19 samples from the United States, Italy and Spain. The analysed material was cDNA or gDNA that came from T cells, B-cell-depleted T cells, or PBMCs.

This clone appeared a single time. Source study methods: Reference gene primer amplification gave nucleated cell count estimates. The table came from immunoSEQ multiplex PCR; TCRdb's copy has only in-frame clones and leaves some out. That table supplies the V and J calls and clone size; D and trimming were determined from the DNA. Counted here are tens of thousands of clones, 86% occurring once; the ten biggest clones make up more than 7%. CDR3 size: 13 residues. The V end lost 4 bases, the J end lost 6 bases, and 10 bases lay between the germline ends. Germline loops: CDR1 SGHAT, CDR2 FQNNGV. Sequenced material: peripheral blood. The gene calls are TRBV11-2 and TRBJ2-1; no clear D. The TCR originated in a man in his fifties or sixties with acute or convalescent COVID-19. This chain's CDR3 is CASSSRRSNEQFF. CDR3 sequence (DNA): TGTGCCAGCAGCTCTCGGCGGAGCAATGAGCAGTTCTTC.